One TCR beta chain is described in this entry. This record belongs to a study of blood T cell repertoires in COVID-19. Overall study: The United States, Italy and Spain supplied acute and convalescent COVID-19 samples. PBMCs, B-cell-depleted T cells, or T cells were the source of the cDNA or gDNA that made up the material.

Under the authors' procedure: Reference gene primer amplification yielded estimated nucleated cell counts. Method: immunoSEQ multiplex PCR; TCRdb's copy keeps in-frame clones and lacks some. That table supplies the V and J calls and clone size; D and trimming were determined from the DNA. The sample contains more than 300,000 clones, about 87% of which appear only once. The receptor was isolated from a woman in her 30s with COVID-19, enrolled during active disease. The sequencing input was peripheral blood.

The CDR3 sequence is CASTRPGTGINQPQHF. The CDR3 bases are TGTGCCAGCACTCGTCCCGGGACAGGGATCAATCAGCCCCAGCATTTT. The gene calls are TRBV28 and TRBJ1-5; 9 nucleotides align to TRBD1. CDR3 length: 16 amino acids. The V and J ends lost 7 bases and 3 bases, in that order; junction bases with no gene match: 10. Germline-derived CDR1 and CDR2 are MDHEN and SYDVKM.